A single sample gave rise to the 18 T cell receptor beta chains below, sequenced in a study of cytomegalovirus exposure and HLA in healthy donors. PCR employed 60 Vbeta and 13 Jbeta primers. Data came from immunoSEQ multiplex PCR; TCRdb stores just in-frame clones and leaves some out. The sample contains around 150,000 clones, around 84% of which appear only once. The sequencing input was PBMCs. These receptors came from a boy younger than 10 in good health and CMV-seronegative.

V and J are TRBV30 and TRBJ1-6; D gene unclear. This CDR3 is 14 amino acids long. Looked up from germline, CDR1 is GTSNPN and CDR2 is SVGIG (reference sequence). With 4 bases removed from V and 0 bases from J, the gap between germline ends came to 7 bases. This CDR3 reads CAWIASSYNSPLHF. CDR3 nucleotides: TGTGCCTGGATCGCGAGCTCCTATAATTCACCCCTCCACTTT.

In DNA, the CDR3 is TGCGCCAGCAGCCAAGGAAGCCGGGACAGTCTCGACGAGCAGTACTTC. The encoded protein is CASSQGSRDSLDEQYF. The chain couples TRBV4-3 to TRBJ2-7, with 7 bases matching TRBD1. Losses at the gene ends were 1 base for V and 5 bases for J; bases not matched to a gene: 11. CDR1 is LGHNA and CDR2 is YSLEER in the germline V gene. The CDR3 contains 16 residues.

The V gene is TRBV7-2, the J gene TRBJ2-7, with a tentative D call TRBD2 (7 bases). Trimming left V 1 base short and J 3 bases short, with 13 bases between. The germline V gene encodes CDR1 SGHTA and CDR2 FQGNSA. This CDR3 is built from 15 residues. DNA for the CDR3: TGTGCCAGCAGCTTAGATGGGGGGGGCCTCTACGAGCAGTACTTC. The encoded protein is CASSLDGGGLYEQYF.

This chain links TRBV29-1 with TRBJ2-3, with unresolved D. V was cut by 1 base and J by 1 base, with 3 bases left in between. The CDR3 extends over 12 amino acids. Germline V CDR1 and CDR2: SQVTM, ANQGSEA. In nucleotides, the CDR3 is TGCAGCGTTGAAGTCGGCACAGATACGCAGTATTTT. This translates into CSVEVGTDTQYF.

The rearrangement uses TRBV6-6 and TRBJ2-5; 8 positions agree with TRBD1. From germline, CDR1 is MNHNY and CDR2 SVGAGI (reference sequence). V lost 5 bases, J lost 3 bases, and 8 bases stayed unmatched. The CDR3 totals 15 residues. In nucleotides, the CDR3 is TGTGCCAGCAGTAAAAAGACAGGGGAAAAAGAGACCCAGTACTTC. The encoded protein is CASSKKTGEKETQYF.

J is TRBJ2-2 and V is TRBV11-3; 7 bases line up with TRBD1. Germline values: CDR1 SGHNT, CDR2 YENEEA. The CDR3 is made up of 16 amino acids. V dropped 5 bases and J dropped 4; count of bases not matched to a gene: 10. CDR3 sequence: CASSPWTGPTTGELFF. The CDR3 DNA is TGTGCCAGCAGCCCCTGGACAGGTCCAACCACCGGGGAGCTGTTTTTT.

CDR3 region: CASIPDYQMGEQFF. DNA for the CDR3: TGTGCCAGCATACCGGACTACCAGATGGGTGAGCAGTTCTTC. This sequence joins TRBV2 and TRBJ2-1; tentatively, D is TRBD2 (6 bases). In germline, CDR1 is SNHLY, CDR2 FYNNEI. This CDR3 is built from 14 residues. V was clipped by 7 bases and J by 9 bases, with 19 bases between them.

Here the CDR3 reads CASSLSNPGVLYTEAFF. Written as DNA, the CDR3 is TGTGCCAGCAGCTTGTCGAACCCGGGGGTTCTCTACACTGAAGCTTTCTTT. The rearrangement joins TRBV7-6 to TRBJ1-1; D may be TRBD1 (5 bases). The CDR3 sequence is 17 residues long. V gave up 3 bases and J gave up 3 bases, with 20 bases separating them. CDR1 SGHVS and CDR2 FNYEAQ come from the germline V gene.

Only a few counts were recorded for this clone. The genes are TRBV6-1 and TRBJ2-5, with TRBD1 matching over 7 bases. Germline V CDR1 and CDR2: MNHNS, SASEGT. The CDR3 has 15 amino acids. V lost 3 bases to trimming and J lost 3 bases; unmatched junction nucleotides: 7. DNA of the CDR3: TGTGCCAGCAGTGACTCGACAGGGTGGAAAGAGACCCAGTACTTC. It encodes CASSDSTGWKETQYF.

The chain uses TRBV7-9 and TRBJ1-1, with D uncertain. V was pared by 2 bases and J by 1 base, with 5 bases between. This CDR3 has 13 residues. Per germline, CDR1 SEHNR and CDR2 FQNEAQ (reference sequence). The CDR3 nucleotides are TGTGCCAGCAGCTTACGAGGGAACACTGAAGCTTTCTTT. Its translation is CASSLRGNTEAFF.

This clone was seen more than once but under ten times. This chain uses TRBV7-9 with TRBJ2-7; 8 nucleotides align to TRBD2. The CDR3 sequence is 15 residues long. Trimming at V came to 1 base and at J to 6 bases, leaving 8 bases not matched to a gene. CDR1 SEHNR and CDR2 FQNEAQ come from the germline V gene (reference sequence). In DNA, the CDR3 is TGTGCCAGCAGCTTAGTCCGGGGGGGATCGGGCGAGCAGTACTTC. Residues: CASSLVRGGSGEQYF.

The genes are TRBV27 and TRBJ1-1; the D gene is possibly TRBD1 (5 bases). CDR1 is MNHEY and CDR2 is SMNVEV in the germline V gene (reference sequence). The CDR3 covers 23 residues. Trimming cost V 1 base and J 1 base, with 34 bases left between them. The DNA for the CDR3 is TGTGCCAGCAGTTTATTTAGAGGTGCTGGGGGGAACATAAGGGGCCCTGGGAACACTGAAGCTTTCTTT. This gives the protein CASSLFRGAGGNIRGPGNTEAFF.

This chain connects TRBV18 to TRBJ2-5; D is possibly TRBD1 (5 bases). The V and J ends lost 4 bases and 5 bases respectively, with 14 bases between them. From germline, CDR1 is KGHSH and CDR2 LQKENI. This CDR3 region has 14 residues. This CDR3 reads CASSLYGQGETQYF. The CDR3 region has the DNA TGTGCCAGCTCACTCTATGGGCAGGGCGAGACCCAGTACTTC.

The CDR3 here is CASSLPRGSHSPLHF. The CDR3, as DNA: TGTGCCAGCAGCCTTCCCCGGGGTTCCCATTCACCCCTCCACTTT. This sequence joins TRBV5-6 and TRBJ1-6; D gene uncertain. The CDR3 sequence is 15 residues long. CDR1 is SGHDT, CDR2 YYEEEE, per germline. V was pared by 4 bases and J by 8 bases, with 16 bases between. The full variable domain, its missing parts supplied by reference TRBV5-6 and TRBJ1-6, is DAGVTQSPTHLIKTRGQQVTLRCSPKSGHDTVSWYQQALGQGPQFIFQYYEEEERQRGNFPDRFSGHQFPNYSSELNVNALLLGDSALYLCASSLPRGSHSPLHFGNGTRLTVT.

The CDR3 DNA sequence: TGTGCCAGCACCCCACGTTCGGGACTATCCTACGAGCAGTACTTC. Protein sequence: CASTPRSGLSYEQYF. The chain joins TRBV19 to TRBJ2-7, with TRBD2 matching 7 bases. V was clipped by 9 bases and J by 1 base; unmatched bases: 12. In germline, CDR1 is LNHDA, CDR2 SQIVND (reference sequence). The CDR3 has 15 amino acids.

This clone has just a few counts. V gene TRBV6-1 combines with J gene TRBJ1-2; 11 positions agree with TRBD1. Germline values: CDR1 MNHNS, CDR2 SASEGT. The CDR3 covers 15 residues. The V gene end was trimmed by 10 bases and the J gene end by 8 bases; junction bases not matched to a gene: 15. Here the CDR3 DNA reads TGTGCCACCACAAGGACAGGGGGCGGATCGGAGGGCTACACCTTC. Its protein is CATTRTGGGSEGYTF.

This clone occurred a few times. V gene TRBV6-1 combines with J gene TRBJ1-1; D ambiguous. Germline V gives CDR1 MNHNS, CDR2 SASEGT. Deletions cut 4 bases from V and 2 bases from J, with 8 bases between. CDR3 length: 13 residues. CDR3 bases: TGTGCCAGCAGTGTTGCGCCAAACACTGAAGCTTTCTTT. This codes for CASSVAPNTEAFF.

The rearrangement joins TRBV12-5 to TRBJ1-2; D is undetermined. Germline CDR1 reads LGHNT; CDR2 reads FRNRAP. CDR3 length: 9 amino acids. Trimming stripped 8 bases from V and 14 bases from J, with 12 bases between. The CDR3 DNA reads as TGTGCTAGTCCGCCAGGCGAAACCTTC. Translating it yields CASPPGETF.